This record concerns one T cell receptor (beta chain) sequence. Germline CDR1 SGHNT, CDR2 YENEEA. The CDR3 is 11 amino acids. Trimming took off 0 bases at V and 9 bases at J, with 4 bases between the two ends. Expressed TCRB transcripts were sequenced because the isolated RNA had all been reverse transcribed beforehand. The assay was immunoSEQ multiplex PCR, and TCRdb's table has in-frame clones only and misses some. The sample holds around 250,000 clones, 68% seen once. The data were obtained in a study of beta chain features in type 1 diabetes. The chain links TRBV11-3 to TRBJ2-3; D remains unclear. The sample comprised naive CD4+ T cells from blood. The sequence derives from a man aged 25-40 years in good health. The DNA of the CDR3 is TGTGCCAGCAGCTTAGAAGGGACGCAGTATTTT. Translation gives CASSLEGTQYF.